This TCR beta chain appears in the sequencing data of a study of blood T cell repertoires in COVID-19. Study background: Acute and convalescent COVID-19 samples came from the United States, Italy and Spain. Nucleic acid was either cDNA or gDNA, and it came from T cells, B-cell-depleted T cells, or PBMCs.

In the original workflow: Nucleated cell counts were estimated from reference gene primer amplification. This table comes from immunoSEQ multiplex PCR, and its TCRdb copy is limited to in-frame clones, with some not included. The V and J calls and clone size are taken from that table; D and trimming were inferred from the DNA. The table shows about 85,000 clones, with around 89% occurring only once. This CDR3 comprises 13 residues. The germline V gene encodes CDR1 SGHTA and CDR2 FQGNSA. V shed 5 bases and J 5 bases; nucleotides not matched to a gene: 2. The specimen sequenced was peripheral blood. The chain has TRBV7-2 and TRBJ1-5, with TRBD1 matching over 8 bases. This TCR came from an elderly woman with active or convalescent COVID-19. CDR3: CASSRTGYQPQHF. The CDR3 bases are TGTGCCAGCAGCCGGACAGGGTATCAGCCCCAGCATTTT.